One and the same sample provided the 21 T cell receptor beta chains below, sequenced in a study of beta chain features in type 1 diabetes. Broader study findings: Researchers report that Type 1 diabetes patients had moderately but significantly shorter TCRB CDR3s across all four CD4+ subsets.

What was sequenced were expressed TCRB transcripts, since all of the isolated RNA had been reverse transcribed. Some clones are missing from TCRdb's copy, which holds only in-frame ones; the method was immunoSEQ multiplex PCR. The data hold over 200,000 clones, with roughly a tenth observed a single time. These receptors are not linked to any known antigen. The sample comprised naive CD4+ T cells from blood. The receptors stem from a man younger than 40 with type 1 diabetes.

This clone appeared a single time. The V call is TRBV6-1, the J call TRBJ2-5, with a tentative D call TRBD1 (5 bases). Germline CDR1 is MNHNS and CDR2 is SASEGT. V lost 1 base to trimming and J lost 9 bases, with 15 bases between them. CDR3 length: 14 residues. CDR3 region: CASSEEWGPRSQYF. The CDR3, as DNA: TGTGCCAGCAGTGAAGAGTGGGGCCCGCGATCCCAGTACTTC.

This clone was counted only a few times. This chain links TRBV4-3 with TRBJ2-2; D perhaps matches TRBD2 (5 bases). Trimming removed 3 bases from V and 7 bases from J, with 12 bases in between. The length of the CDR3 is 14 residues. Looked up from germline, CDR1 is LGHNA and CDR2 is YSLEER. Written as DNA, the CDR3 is TGCGCCAGCAGCCATCAGAGGGAGAACGGGGAGCTGTTTTTT. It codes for CASSHQRENGELFF.

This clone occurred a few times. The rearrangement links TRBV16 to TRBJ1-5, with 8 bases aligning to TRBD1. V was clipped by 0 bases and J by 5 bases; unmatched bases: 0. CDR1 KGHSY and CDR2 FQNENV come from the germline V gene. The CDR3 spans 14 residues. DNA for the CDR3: TGTGCCAGCAGCCAATCCAGGGGGCATCAGCCCCAGCATTTT. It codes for CASSQSRGHQPQHF.

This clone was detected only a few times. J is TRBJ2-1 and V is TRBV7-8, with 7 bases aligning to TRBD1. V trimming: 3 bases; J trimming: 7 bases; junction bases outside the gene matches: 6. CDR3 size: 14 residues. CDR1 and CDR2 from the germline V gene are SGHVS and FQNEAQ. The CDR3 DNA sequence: TGTGCCAGCAGCTTCCTGACAGGGCGAAATGAGCAGTTCTTC. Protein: CASSFLTGRNEQFF.

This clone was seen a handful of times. For the CDR3, the DNA is TGTGCCAGCAGCACAGGGGACAACTATGGCTACACCTTC. This gives the protein CASSTGDNYGYTF. The chain carries TRBV2 and TRBJ1-2, with 7 positions matching TRBD1. V lost 6 bases and J lost 2; bases outside the gene matches: 3. The CDR3 is made up of 13 amino acids. Germline loops: CDR1 SNHLY, CDR2 FYNNEI.

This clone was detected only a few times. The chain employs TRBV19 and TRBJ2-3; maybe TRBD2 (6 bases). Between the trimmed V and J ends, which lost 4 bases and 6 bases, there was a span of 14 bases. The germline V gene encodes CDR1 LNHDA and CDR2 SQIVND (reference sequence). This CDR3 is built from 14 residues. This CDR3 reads CASSSSTRGDTQYF. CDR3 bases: TGTGCCAGTAGTAGTTCGACTAGGGGCGATACGCAGTATTTT.

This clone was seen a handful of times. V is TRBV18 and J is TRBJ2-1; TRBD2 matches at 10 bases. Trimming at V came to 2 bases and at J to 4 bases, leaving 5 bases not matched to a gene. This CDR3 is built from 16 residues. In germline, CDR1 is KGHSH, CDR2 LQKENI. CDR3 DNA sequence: TGTGCCAGCTCACCAAAAGCGGGGGGGCTATACAATGAGCAGTTCTTC. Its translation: CASSPKAGGLYNEQFF.

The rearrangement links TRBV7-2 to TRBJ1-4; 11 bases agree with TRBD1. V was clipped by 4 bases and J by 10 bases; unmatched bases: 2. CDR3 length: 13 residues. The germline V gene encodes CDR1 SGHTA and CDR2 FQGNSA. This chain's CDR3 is CASSWGQGGKLFF. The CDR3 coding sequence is TGTGCCAGCAGCTGGGGACAGGGGGGAAAACTGTTTTTT.

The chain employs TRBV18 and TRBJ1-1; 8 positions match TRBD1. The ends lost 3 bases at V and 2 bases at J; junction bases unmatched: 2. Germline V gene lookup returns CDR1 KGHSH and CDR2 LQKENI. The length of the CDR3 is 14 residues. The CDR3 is CASSPSGGNTEAFF. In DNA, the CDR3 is TGTGCCAGCTCACCCTCAGGGGGCAACACTGAAGCTTTCTTT.

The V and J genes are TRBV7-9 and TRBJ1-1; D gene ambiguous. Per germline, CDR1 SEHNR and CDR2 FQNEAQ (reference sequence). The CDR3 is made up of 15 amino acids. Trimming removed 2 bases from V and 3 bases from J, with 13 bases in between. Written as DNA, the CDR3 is TGTGCCAGCAGCTTAAGAGGAACTCTGGACACTGAAGCTTTCTTT. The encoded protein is CASSLRGTLDTEAFF.

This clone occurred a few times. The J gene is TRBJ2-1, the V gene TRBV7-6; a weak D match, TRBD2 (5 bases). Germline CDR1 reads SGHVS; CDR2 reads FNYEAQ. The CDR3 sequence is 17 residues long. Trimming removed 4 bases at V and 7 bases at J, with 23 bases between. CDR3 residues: CASSSTPPGNVLNEQFF. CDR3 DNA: TGTGCCAGCAGCTCCACCCCCCCCGGGAACGTGTTAAATGAGCAGTTCTTC.

CDR3 DNA: TGTGCCAGCAGCCCATACGGTCGAGCTAGCGGGGACGAGCAGTACTTC. It is translated as CASSPYGRASGDEQYF. This sequence joins TRBV28 and TRBJ2-7; the match to TRBD2 covers 9 bases. V lost 6 bases, J lost 5 bases, and 14 bases stayed unmatched. The CDR3 has 16 amino acids. CDR1 is MDHEN and CDR2 is SYDVKM in the germline V gene.

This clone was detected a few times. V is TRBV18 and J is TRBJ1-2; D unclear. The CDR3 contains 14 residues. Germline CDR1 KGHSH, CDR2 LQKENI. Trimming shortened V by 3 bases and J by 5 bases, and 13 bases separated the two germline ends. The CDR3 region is CASSPGSSGYGYTF. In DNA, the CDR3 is TGTGCCAGCTCACCGGGCAGCTCCGGATATGGCTACACCTTC.

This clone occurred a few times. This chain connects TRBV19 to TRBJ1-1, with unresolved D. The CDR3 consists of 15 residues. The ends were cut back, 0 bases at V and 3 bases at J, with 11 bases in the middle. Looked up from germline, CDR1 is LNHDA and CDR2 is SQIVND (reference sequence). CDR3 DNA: TGTGCCAGTAGTATAGAATTTCGTCAGGACACTGAAGCTTTCTTT. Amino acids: CASSIEFRQDTEAFF.

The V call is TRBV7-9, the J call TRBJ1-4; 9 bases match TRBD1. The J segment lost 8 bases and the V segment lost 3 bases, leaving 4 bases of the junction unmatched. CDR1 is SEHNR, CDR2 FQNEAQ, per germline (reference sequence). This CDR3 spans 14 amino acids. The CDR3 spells CASSFGTGNEKLFF. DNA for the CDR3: TGTGCCAGCAGCTTCGGGACAGGGAACGAAAAACTGTTTTTT.

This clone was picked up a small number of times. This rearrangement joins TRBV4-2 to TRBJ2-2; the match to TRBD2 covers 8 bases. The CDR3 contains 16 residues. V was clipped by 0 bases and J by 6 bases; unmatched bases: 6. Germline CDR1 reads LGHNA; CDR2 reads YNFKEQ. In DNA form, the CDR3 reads TGTGCCAGCAGCCAAGATTCAGCGGGGGTCCCCGGGGAGCTGTTTTTT. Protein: CASSQDSAGVPGELFF.

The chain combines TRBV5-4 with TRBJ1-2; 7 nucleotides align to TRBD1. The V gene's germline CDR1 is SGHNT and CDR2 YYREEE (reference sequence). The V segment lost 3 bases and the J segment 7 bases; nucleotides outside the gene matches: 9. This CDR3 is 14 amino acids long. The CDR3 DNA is TGTGCCAGCAGCTCCAACAGGGGAGGCTCTGGCTACACCTTC. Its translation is CASSSNRGGSGYTF.

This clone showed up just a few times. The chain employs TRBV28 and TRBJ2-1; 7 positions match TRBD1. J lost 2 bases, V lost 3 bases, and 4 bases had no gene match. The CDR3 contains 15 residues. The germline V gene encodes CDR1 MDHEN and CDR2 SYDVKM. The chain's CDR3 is CASSFLTGAYNEQFF. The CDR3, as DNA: TGTGCCAGCAGTTTCCTTACAGGGGCCTACAATGAGCAGTTCTTC.

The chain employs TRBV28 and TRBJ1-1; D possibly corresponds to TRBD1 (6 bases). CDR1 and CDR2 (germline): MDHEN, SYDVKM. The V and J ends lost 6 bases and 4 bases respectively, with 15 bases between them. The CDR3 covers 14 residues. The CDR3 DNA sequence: TGTGCCAGCAGCTCAACAGGGACCGGCACTGAAGCTTTCTTT. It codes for CASSSTGTGTEAFF.

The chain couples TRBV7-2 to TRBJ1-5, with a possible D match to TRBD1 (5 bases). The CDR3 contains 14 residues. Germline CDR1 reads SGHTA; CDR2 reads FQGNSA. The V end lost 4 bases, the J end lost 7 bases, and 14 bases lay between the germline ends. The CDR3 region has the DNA TGTGCCAGCAGCTCCCAGGGAGGGGAACAGCCCCAGCATTTT. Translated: CASSSQGGEQPQHF. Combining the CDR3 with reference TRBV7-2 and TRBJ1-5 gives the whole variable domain GAGVSQSPSNKVTEKGKDVELRCDPISGHTALYWYRQSLGQGLEFLIYFQGNSAPDKSGLPSDRFSAERTGGSVSTLTIQRTQQEDSAVYLCASSSQGGEQPQHFGDGTRLSIL.

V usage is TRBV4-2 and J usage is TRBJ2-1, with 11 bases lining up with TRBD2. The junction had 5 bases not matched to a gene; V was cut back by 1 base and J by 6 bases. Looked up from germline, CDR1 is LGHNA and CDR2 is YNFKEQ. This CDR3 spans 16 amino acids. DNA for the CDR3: TGTGCCAGCAGCCAAGGGCTAGCGGGGGGTCTCAATGAGCAGTTCTTC. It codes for CASSQGLAGGLNEQFF.